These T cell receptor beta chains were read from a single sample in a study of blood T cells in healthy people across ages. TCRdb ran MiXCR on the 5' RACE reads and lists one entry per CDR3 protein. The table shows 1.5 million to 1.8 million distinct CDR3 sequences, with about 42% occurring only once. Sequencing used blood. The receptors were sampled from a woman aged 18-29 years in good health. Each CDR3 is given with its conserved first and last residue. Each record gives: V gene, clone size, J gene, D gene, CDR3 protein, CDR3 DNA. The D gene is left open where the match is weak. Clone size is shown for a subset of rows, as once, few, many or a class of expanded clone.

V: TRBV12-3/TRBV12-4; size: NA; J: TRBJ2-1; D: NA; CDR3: CASSLFPSYPPDDEQFF; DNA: TGTGCCAGCAGTTTATTTCCATCCTACCCCCCAGACGATGAGCAGTTCTTC
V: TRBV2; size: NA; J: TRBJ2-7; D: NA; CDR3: CASGPADEQYF; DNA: TGTGCCAGCGGGCCCGCCGACGAGCAGTACTTC
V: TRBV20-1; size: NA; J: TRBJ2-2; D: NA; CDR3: CSARQTVSNTGELFF; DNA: TGCAGTGCTAGACAGACAGTATCGAACACCGGGGAGCTGTTTTTT
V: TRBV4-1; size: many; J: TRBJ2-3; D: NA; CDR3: CASSQDLPDTQYF; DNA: TGCGCCAGCAGCCAAGATCTCCCAGATACGCAGTATTTT
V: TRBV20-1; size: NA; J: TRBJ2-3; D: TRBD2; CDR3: CSASGRGLGTDTQYF; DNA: TGCAGTGCCAGCGGCAGGGGACTAGGCACAGATACGCAGTATTTT
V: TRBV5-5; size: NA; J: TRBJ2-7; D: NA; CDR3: CASSLVPRSGEQYF; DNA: TGTGCCAGCAGCTTGGTACCCCGATCGGGCGAGCAGTACTTC
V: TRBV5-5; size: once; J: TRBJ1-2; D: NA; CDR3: CACSLVTDNGYTF; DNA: TGTGCCTGCAGCCTCGTAACGGACAATGGCTACACCTTC
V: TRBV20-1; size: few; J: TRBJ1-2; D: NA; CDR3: CSARDSPAGHEFRGYTF; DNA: TGCAGTGCTAGAGATAGCCCGGCAGGGCACGAGTTCCGGGGCTACACCTTC
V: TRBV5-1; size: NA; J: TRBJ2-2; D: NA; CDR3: CASRSGGSNTGELFF; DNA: TGCGCCAGCAGGTCCGGGGGATCGAACACCGGGGAGCTGTTTTTT
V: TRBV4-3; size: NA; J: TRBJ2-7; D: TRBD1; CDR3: CASSPAYDRVYEQYF; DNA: TGCGCCAGCAGCCCTGCTTATGACAGGGTCTACGAGCAGTACTTC
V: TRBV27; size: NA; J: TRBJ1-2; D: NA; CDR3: CASSLDPGGREYGYTF; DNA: TGTGCCAGCAGCCTAGACCCCGGGGGTCGGGAGTATGGCTACACCTTC
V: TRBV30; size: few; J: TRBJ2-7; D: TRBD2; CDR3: CAWRLAASSYEQYF; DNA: TGTGCCTGGAGGCTAGCGGCTAGCTCCTACGAGCAGTACTTC
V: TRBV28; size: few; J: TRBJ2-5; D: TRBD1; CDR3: CASSTGQGIQETQYF; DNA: TGTGCCAGCAGTACCGGACAGGGGATCCAAGAGACCCAGTACTTC
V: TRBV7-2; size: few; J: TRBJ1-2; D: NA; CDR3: CASSLVDLYGYTF; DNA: TGTGCTAGCAGCTTAGTAGATCTGTATGGCTACACCTTC
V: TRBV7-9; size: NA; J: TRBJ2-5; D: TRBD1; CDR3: CASSLDRDSKETQYF; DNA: TGTGCCAGCAGCTTAGATAGGGACAGCAAAGAGACCCAGTACTTC
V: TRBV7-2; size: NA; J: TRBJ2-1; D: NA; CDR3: CASSFLLLRYSYNEQFF; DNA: TGTGCCAGCAGCTTCTTATTGTTGCGTTACTCCTACAATGAGCAGTTCTTC
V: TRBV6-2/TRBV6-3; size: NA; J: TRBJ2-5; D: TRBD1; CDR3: CATSPTTTGTQETQYF; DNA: TGTGCCACCAGCCCTACCACGACAGGGACACAAGAGACCCAGTACTTC
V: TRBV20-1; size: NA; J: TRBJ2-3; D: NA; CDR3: CSTHAAATDTQYF; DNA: TGCAGCACCCACGCGGCTGCAACAGATACGCAGTATTTT
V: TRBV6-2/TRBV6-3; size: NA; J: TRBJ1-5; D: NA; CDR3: CASSDRTRYQPQHF; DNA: TGTGCCAGCAGCGACAGGACTCGTTATCAGCCCCAGCATTTT
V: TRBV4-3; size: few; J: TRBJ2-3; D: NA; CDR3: CASSRAGAGDTQYF; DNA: TGCGCCAGCAGCAGGGCAGGGGCGGGGGATACGCAGTATTTT
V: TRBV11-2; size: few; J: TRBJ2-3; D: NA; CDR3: CASSFWLESTDTQYF; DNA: TGTGCCAGCAGCTTTTGGCTTGAAAGCACAGATACGCAGTATTTT
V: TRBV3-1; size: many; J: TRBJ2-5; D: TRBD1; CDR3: CASSPGTGAQETQYF; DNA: TGTGCCAGCAGCCCCGGGACAGGGGCCCAAGAGACCCAGTACTTC
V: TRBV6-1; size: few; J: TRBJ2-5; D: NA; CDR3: CASSEGRTDSYQETQYF; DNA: TGTGCCAGCAGTGAAGGCCGGACGGACTCGTACCAAGAGACCCAGTACTTC
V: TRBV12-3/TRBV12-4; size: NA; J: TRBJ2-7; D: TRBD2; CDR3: CASTPMRGGSYEQYF; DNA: TGTGCCAGCACCCCCATGCGGGGGGGGTCCTACGAGCAGTACTTC
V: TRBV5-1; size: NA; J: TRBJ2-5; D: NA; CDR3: CASSFSPSEETQYF; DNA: TGCGCCAGCAGCTTCTCGCCCTCAGAGGAGACCCAGTACTTC
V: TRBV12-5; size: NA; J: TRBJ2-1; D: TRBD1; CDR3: CASGFATGVPSSYNEQFF; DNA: TGTGCTAGTGGTTTTGCCACAGGGGTCCCCAGCTCCTACAATGAGCAGTTCTTC
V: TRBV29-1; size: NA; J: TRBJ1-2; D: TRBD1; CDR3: CSVSRDRSYGYTF; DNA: TGCAGCGTCTCCCGGGACAGGTCCTATGGCTACACCTTC
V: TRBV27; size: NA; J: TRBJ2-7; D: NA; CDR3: CASSLKQPYEQYF; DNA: TGTGCCAGCAGTTTAAAACAACCCTACGAGCAGTACTTC
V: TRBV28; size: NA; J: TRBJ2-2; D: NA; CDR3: CASGRQNTGGLFF; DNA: TGTGCCAGCGGTCGCCAGAACACCGGGGGGCTGTTTTTT
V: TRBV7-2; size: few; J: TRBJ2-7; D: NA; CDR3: CASSLDRSSEQYF; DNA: TGTGCCAGCAGCCTAGACAGGTCCTCCGAGCAGTACTTC
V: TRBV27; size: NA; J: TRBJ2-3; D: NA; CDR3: CAARKGDTQYF; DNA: TGTGCCGCCCGTAAGGGAGATACGCAGTATTTT
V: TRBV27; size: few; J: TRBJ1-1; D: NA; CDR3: CASSVLRGAGTEAFF; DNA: TGTGCCAGCAGTGTCCTTAGGGGGGCCGGCACTGAAGCTTTCTTT
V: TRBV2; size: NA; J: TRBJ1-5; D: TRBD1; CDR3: CASSVDRVPNQPQHF; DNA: TGTGCCAGCAGTGTAGACAGGGTACCCAATCAGCCCCAGCATTTT